This T cell receptor beta chain emerged from a study of shared clonotypes between healthy human individuals (dated by TCRdb to about 2020). Broadly, across the study: The cohort included three men and a couple of women between 18 and 49 years of age. The study deeply sequenced blood TCR repertoires of five healthy adults to estimate repertoire size and the extent of clonotype sharing between individuals. To increase sequencing depth and limit assay-specific biases, different laboratories used diverse techniques to prepare libraries and sequence TCR repertoires. Leukapheresis yielded between about 0.94 and 9 billion PBMCs per donor. Per donor, three plates each were used for CD4 naive and CD4 memory, two for CD8 naive, and one for CD8 memory. Results the study describes overall, beyond this receptor: Because the study included only a small number of donors, the genetic and exposure-history diversity represented was limited. When a handful of donors were compared, the shared fraction of clonotypes was about 5% for naive CD4, around 3.6% for naive CD8, 2.3% for memory CD4, and approximately 0.4% for memory CD8. Based on pairwise subsampling, the degree of clonotype sharing among donors was expected to be affected by sequencing depth. Larger estimated clonotype richness was generally found for naive subsets than for memory subsets. Even with the large sequencing depth, rarefaction of the sorted-subset datasets indicated that sequencing was incomplete. Sampling was restricted to blood, and TCR repertoires in tissue are likely to differ from TCR repertoires in blood. Higher generation probabilities were observed for clonotypes shared by all four sorted-subset donors than for non-shared clonotypes.

In the germline V gene, CDR1 corresponds to SGHDT and CDR2 to YYEEEE. There are 15 amino acids in the CDR3, from cysteine to phenylalanine inclusive. CDR3 DNA only is kept here, 45 bases in frame from base 1. V loses 3 bases of germline sequence and J loses 8 bases, and the interval between the two ends is 17 bases. TCR CDR3 regions were amplified from genomic DNA by multiplex PCR using the deep immunoSEQ assay. For each cell subset, the extracted genomic DNA was distributed evenly across all wells of several immunoSEQ 96-well plates, and each plate served as one replicate. For sorted subsets, roughly 200 ng of genomic DNA, equivalent to around 29,000 T cell genomes, went into each replicate PCR. Purified libraries were measured with a Qubit 3.0 fluorometer, size-checked on a Bioanalyzer 2100, and measured again with the KAPA Library Quantification kit. Every immunoSEQ 96-well plate was sequenced on a separate single-read 150-cycle Illumina NextSeq 550 flow cell. As for the original processing: Because the immunoSEQ output included only junctional sequences and no quality scores, the filtering could not be the same as the filtering used for full-length reads. To assign V/J genes and CDR3, sequences were annotated against IMGT germline references using PyIR, a Python wrapper for IgBLAST v1.9. Reads were removed for weak V/J assignments (E-value above 1e-6), missing CDR3, stop codons, out-of-frame junctions, or ambiguous translated residues. V3J clonotypes were defined by identical inferred V gene, J gene, and CDR3 amino acid sequence. Percentage overlap between repertoires was calculated by dividing the number of shared unique clonotypes by the size of the smaller repertoire. RTK rarefaction, the Chao1 estimator, and Recon v2.1 estimates of unobserved clonotypes were used to assess repertoire richness. For all TCRbeta clonotypes obtained by the gDNA method from a few donors, generation probabilities were computed with OLGA. TCRdb holds this immuneACCESS table with in-frame rearrangements only. Some clones are missing; in checked studies, unresolved V genes explain under half, and the rest has no known cause. V and J calls and clone size are copied from that table; D and trimming were computed from the DNA. The sample contains roughly 1 million clones, roughly 74% of them found a single time. In total, the top ten clones hold about 0.52% of the sample.

The table lists this clone with a few counts. The clone's antigen remains unknown. Per-base quality was not reported, and no clone a single base away is much larger than it. The donors were healthy, HIV-negative adults with no recently reported acute infections or vaccinations. Every donor was a Caucasian adult living in Nashville, Tennessee, USA. CD4+ T cells were enriched by magnetic negative selection; naive cells were then positively selected on CD45RA, and the negative fraction formed the memory subset. Blood was obtained by leukapheresis, after which PBMCs were separated by Ficoll-Histopaque density gradient centrifugation and cryopreserved in liquid nitrogen vapor phase. Analytical flow cytometry was used to check the purity and quantity of every magnetically sorted T cell population. From each sorted fraction, genomic DNA was isolated and quantified by UV absorbance on a Nanodrop 2000c.

The sequence derives from a man aged 18 to 29 in good health. Some clones in this sample may be carry-over from other donors' samples. The sequenced sample consisted of memory CD4+ T cells from PBMCs. The cell subset or site tag for this specimen amounts to: CD45RA-negative fraction. The sequence is built from TRBV5-6 and TRBJ1-4; the D gene remains uncertain. The CDR3 protein sequence reads: CASSSLQPGGEKLFF. The sequenced DNA is TGTGCCAGCAGCTCACTGCAACCAGGAGGGGAAAAACTGTTTTTT.